This T cell receptor beta chain was documented in a study of cytomegalovirus exposure and HLA in healthy donors. Overall study findings and caveats: Later analysis showed most CMV-associated TCR beta chains appearing HLA-restricted. With later analysis, a missense DCLRE1C variant became linked to TCR beta V- and J-gene trimming.

The V and J ends lost 6 bases and 0 bases respectively, with 15 bases between them. Germline V gene lookup returns CDR1 MNHNS and CDR2 SASEGT. The CDR3 totals 15 residues. Worth noting for this clone: Its antigen is not identified.

This cohort consisted of healthy bone marrow donors. The PCR was carried out with 60 Vbeta primers and 13 Jbeta primers. TCRdb keeps only in-frame clones here, not all; method: immunoSEQ multiplex PCR. The sample lists approximately 160,000 clones, 64% occurring once. This receptor was obtained from a woman aged 25 to 39 in good health and CMV-seropositive. The sequencing sample was made of PBMCs. The chain couples TRBV6-1 to TRBJ2-7; no clear D gene. CDR3 sequence reads: CASRAGSSNSYEQYF. The DNA of the CDR3 is TGTGCCAGCAGGGCCGGGTCCTCAAACTCCTACGAGCAGTACTTC.